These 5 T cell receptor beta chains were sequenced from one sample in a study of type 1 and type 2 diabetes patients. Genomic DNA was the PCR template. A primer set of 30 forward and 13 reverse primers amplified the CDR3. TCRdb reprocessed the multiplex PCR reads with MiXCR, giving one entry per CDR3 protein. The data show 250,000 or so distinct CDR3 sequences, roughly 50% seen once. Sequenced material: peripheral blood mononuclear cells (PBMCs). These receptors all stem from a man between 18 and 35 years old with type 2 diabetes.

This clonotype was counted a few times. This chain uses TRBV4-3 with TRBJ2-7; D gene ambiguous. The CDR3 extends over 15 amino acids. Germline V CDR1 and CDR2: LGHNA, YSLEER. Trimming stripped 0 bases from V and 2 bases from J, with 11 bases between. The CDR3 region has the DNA TGCGCCAGCAGCCAAGAACCAACAGTTACCTACGAGCAGTACTTC. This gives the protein CASSQEPTVTYEQYF.

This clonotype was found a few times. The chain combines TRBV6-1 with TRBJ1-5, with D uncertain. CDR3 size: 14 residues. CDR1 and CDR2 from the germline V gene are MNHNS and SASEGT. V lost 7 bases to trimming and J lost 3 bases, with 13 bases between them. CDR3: CASKVARINQPQHF. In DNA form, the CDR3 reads TGTGCCAGCAAGGTCGCACGGATCAATCAGCCCCAGCATTTT.

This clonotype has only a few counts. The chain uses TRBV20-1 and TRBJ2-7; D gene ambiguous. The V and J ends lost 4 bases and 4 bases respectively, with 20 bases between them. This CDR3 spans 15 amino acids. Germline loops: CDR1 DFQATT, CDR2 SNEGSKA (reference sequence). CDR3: CSATVPSALDYEQYF. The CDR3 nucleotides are TGCAGTGCTACAGTACCGTCGGCCCTCGATTACGAGCAGTACTTC.

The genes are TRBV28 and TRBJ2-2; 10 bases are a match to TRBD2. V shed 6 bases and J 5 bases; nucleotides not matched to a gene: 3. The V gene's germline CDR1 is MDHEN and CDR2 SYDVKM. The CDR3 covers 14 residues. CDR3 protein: CASRASGGTGELFF. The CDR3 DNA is TGTGCCAGCAGGGCTAGCGGGGGAACCGGGGAGCTGTTTTTT.

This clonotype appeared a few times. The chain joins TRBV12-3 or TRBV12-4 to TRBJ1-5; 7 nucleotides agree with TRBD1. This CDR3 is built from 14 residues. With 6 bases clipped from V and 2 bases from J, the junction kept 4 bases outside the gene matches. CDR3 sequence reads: CASSRQGGNQPQHF. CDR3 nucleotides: TGTGCCAGCAGCCGACAGGGTGGCAATCAGCCCCAGCATTTT.